The source of this T cell receptor (beta chain) is a study of blood T cell repertoires in COVID-19. For the study at large: PBMCs, B-cell-depleted T cells, or T cells were the source of the cDNA or gDNA that made up the material.

Sequencing used immunoSEQ multiplex PCR; TCRdb keeps in-frame clones, though not all of them. The top ten clones hold 0.99% of a sample with roughly 160,000 clones, about 88% of them seen once. Per the germline V gene, CDR1 is LGHDT and CDR2 is YNNKEL (reference sequence). Deletions cut 2 bases from V and 4 bases from J, with 14 bases between. This CDR3 contains 16 residues. The gene calls are TRBV3-1 (or the pseudogene TRBV3-2) and TRBJ2-2; the D gene is possibly TRBD1 (6 bases). The TCR comes from a young man with acute or convalescent COVID-19. Sequencing was done on a sample of peripheral blood. The CDR3 nucleotides read TGTGCCAGCAGCCAACTCCGGGACAAAATCACCGGGGAGCTGTTTTTT. Amino acid sequence: CASSQLRDKITGELFF.